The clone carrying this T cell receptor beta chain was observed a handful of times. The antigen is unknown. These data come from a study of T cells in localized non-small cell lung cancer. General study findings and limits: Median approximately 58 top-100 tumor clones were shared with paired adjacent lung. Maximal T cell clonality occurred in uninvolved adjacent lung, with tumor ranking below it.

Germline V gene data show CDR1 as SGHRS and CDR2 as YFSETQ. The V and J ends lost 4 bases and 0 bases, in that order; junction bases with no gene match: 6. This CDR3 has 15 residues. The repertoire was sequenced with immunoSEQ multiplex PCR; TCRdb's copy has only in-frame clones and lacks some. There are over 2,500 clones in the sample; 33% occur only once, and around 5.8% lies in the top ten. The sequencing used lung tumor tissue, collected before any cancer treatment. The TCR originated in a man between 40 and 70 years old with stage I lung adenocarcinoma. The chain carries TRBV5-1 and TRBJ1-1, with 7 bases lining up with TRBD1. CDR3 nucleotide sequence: TGCGCCAGCAGCATCTCGACAGGGCTGAACACTGAAGCTTTCTTT. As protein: CASSISTGLNTEAFF.